Following are 22 T cell receptor beta chains from one sample sequenced in a study of shared clonotypes between healthy human individuals. Clones were sequenced by immunoSEQ multiplex PCR, and TCRdb holds only the in-frame ones, with some missing. The sample includes around 2.1 million clones, approximately 95% of them seen just once. What was sequenced was naive CD4+ T cells sorted from blood. Regarding subset: CD45RA+ positively selected. All receptors come from a man aged 18 to 29 in good health.

The chain carries TRBV10-3 and TRBJ1-1, with D possibly matching TRBD1 (6 bases). This CDR3 has 13 residues. Deletions cut 7 bases from V and 2 bases from J, with 11 bases between. The germline CDR1 and CDR2 sequences are ENHRY and SYGVKD. The chain's CDR3 is CAINAQGNTEAFF. The CDR3 region has the DNA TGTGCCATCAATGCACAGGGTAACACTGAAGCTTTCTTT.

To note about this clone: The same CDR3 also results from other DNA sequences found in this sample. V gene TRBV18 combines with J gene TRBJ2-7; TRBD1 might be the D (6 bases). V shed 3 bases and J shed 0 bases, with 9 bases lying between them. This CDR3 comprises 14 residues. CDR1 KGHSH and CDR2 LQKENI come from the germline V gene. The CDR3 coding sequence is TGTGCCAGCTCACCGACAGGAGGCTCCTACGAGCAGTACTTC. Protein product: CASSPTGGSYEQYF.

The chain links TRBV6-5 to TRBJ2-3, with 7 bases that match TRBD2. With 6 bases clipped from V and 0 bases from J, the junction kept 6 bases outside the gene matches. Germline V gene data show CDR1 as MNHEY and CDR2 as SVGAGI. The CDR3 extends over 15 amino acids. DNA for the CDR3: TGTGCCAGCAGGGGGGGGGATACTAGCACAGATACGCAGTATTTT. Its translation is CASRGGDTSTDTQYF.

This clone appeared once. V is TRBV28 and J is TRBJ1-1; weak D call: TRBD1 (6 bases). Trimming removed 11 bases from V and 1 base from J, with 14 bases in between. The CDR3 is 13 residues long. Germline CDR1 and CDR2: MDHEN and SYDVKM. The CDR3: CAGQGTPNTEAFF. For the CDR3, the DNA is TGTGCCGGGCAAGGGACACCGAACACTGAAGCTTTCTTT.

The V gene is TRBV6-1, the J gene TRBJ2-3; D remains ambiguous. The CDR3 spans 17 residues. The V and J ends lost 0 bases and 1 base respectively, with 14 bases between them. In germline, CDR1 is MNHNS, CDR2 SASEGT. CDR3: CASSEAHSGLGTDTQYF. The CDR3 bases are TGTGCCAGCAGTGAAGCGCACTCTGGGCTGGGCACAGATACGCAGTATTTT.

The CDR3 region is CASNLAGTDTQYF. Here the CDR3 DNA reads TGTGCCAGCAATCTAGCGGGGACAGATACGCAGTATTTT. The rearrangement joins TRBV9 to TRBJ2-3; 9 bases line up with TRBD2. The CDR3 contains 13 residues. From germline, CDR1 is SGDLS and CDR2 YYNGEE. After removal of 6 bases from V and 3 bases from J, the junction contained 2 bases not matched to a gene. Together with reference TRBV9 and TRBJ2-3, the CDR3 gives the full variable domain: DSGVTQTPKHLITATGQRVTLRCSPRSGDLSVYWYQQSLDQGLQFLIQYYNGEERAKGNILERFSAQQFPDLHSELNLSSLELGDSALYFCASNLAGTDTQYFGPGTRLTVL.

The chain employs TRBV5-1 and TRBJ1-1; a possible D gene is TRBD1 (6 bases). The ends were cut back, 4 bases at V and 4 bases at J, with 17 bases in the middle. Germline values: CDR1 SGHRS, CDR2 YFSETQ. CDR3 length equals 15 residues. The CDR3 loop reads CASSPGGARGTEAFF. The DNA of the CDR3 is TGCGCCAGCAGCCCCGGGGGCGCCCGGGGCACTGAAGCTTTCTTT.

The chain joins TRBV7-6 to TRBJ1-6, with 7 bases identical to TRBD1. Trimming cost V 5 bases and J 7 bases; bases outside gene matches: 5. The germline CDR1 and CDR2 sequences are SGHVS and FNYEAQ. CDR3 length equals 14 residues. The CDR3 DNA reads as TGTGCCAGCAGCCGCACAGGGGACAATTCACCCCTCCACTTT. It encodes CASSRTGDNSPLHF.

The chain recombines TRBV13 with TRBJ2-2; 9 positions agree with TRBD1. V trimming: 5 bases; J trimming: 2 bases; junction bases outside the gene matches: 3. The CDR3 totals 15 residues. CDR1 is PRHDT and CDR2 is FYEKMQ in the germline V gene (reference sequence). The CDR3 sequence: CASSKDRGNTGELFF. The CDR3 DNA follows: TGTGCCAGCAGCAAGGACAGGGGCAACACCGGGGAGCTGTTTTTT.

The rearrangement uses TRBV15 and TRBJ2-1; 10 bases fit TRBD2. The CDR3 has 16 residues. With V trimmed by 0 bases and J by 9 bases, 8 bases remained unmatched. Germline CDR1 is LNHNV and CDR2 is YYDKDF (reference sequence). The CDR3 protein is CATSRDSLAGAGEQFF. In DNA form, the CDR3 reads TGTGCCACCAGCAGAGATTCCCTAGCGGGAGCTGGTGAGCAGTTCTTC.

For this clone: Other DNA sequences in this specimen translate into the identical CDR3. The chain uses TRBV5-1 and TRBJ1-1; D possibly corresponds to TRBD1 (5 bases). CDR3 length: 15 amino acids. Trimming removed 0 bases from V and 0 bases from J, with 9 bases in between. Germline loops: CDR1 SGHRS, CDR2 YFSETQ. CDR3 in amino acids: CASSLVPGLNTEAFF. The CDR3, as DNA: TGCGCCAGCAGCTTGGTACCAGGGTTGAACACTGAAGCTTTCTTT.

This chain joins TRBV10-3 and TRBJ1-4; D remains unclear. Germline CDR1 reads ENHRY; CDR2 reads SYGVKD. V dropped 6 bases and J dropped 8 bases, with 13 bases sitting between them. This CDR3 has 13 amino acids. The CDR3 loop reads CAIRQSQEEKLFF. The CDR3 DNA is TGTGCCATCAGACAGTCGCAGGAGGAAAAACTGTTTTTT.

J is TRBJ2-2 and V is TRBV27; D not resolved. The V end was cut by 6 bases, the J end by 2 bases, with 19 bases between. Germline V gene sequence: CDR1 MNHEY, CDR2 SMNVEV (reference sequence). The CDR3 length is 17 residues. The CDR3, as DNA: TGTGCCAGCAGCCCCCAGGCCTACAGAACCAACACCGGGGAGCTGTTTTTT. Residues: CASSPQAYRTNTGELFF.

The CDR3 sequence: CSVESPETGSSYEQYF. In DNA, the CDR3 is TGCAGCGTGGAAAGCCCGGAGACAGGGAGCTCCTACGAGCAGTACTTC. The chain joins TRBV29-1 to TRBJ2-5, with 7 bases lining up with TRBD1. The DNA end is more similar to TRBJ2-7, so the J call may be wrong. The germline V gene encodes CDR1 SQVTM and CDR2 ANQGSEA. This CDR3 contains 16 residues.

V and J are TRBV5-1 and TRBJ2-7, with 7 positions matching TRBD1. CDR1 SGHRS and CDR2 YFSETQ come from the germline V gene. This CDR3 spans 16 amino acids. V dropped 0 bases and J dropped 1; count of bases not matched to a gene: 7. The CDR3 coding sequence is TGCGCCAGCAGCTTGGCCGGGACAGACTTTTCCTACGAGCAGTACTTC. This codes for CASSLAGTDFSYEQYF.

About this clone: The same CDR3 arises from other DNA sequences in this sample as well. The V and J genes are TRBV5-1 and TRBJ2-7; 9 bases agree with TRBD2. Per the germline V gene, CDR1 is SGHRS and CDR2 is YFSETQ. V was clipped by 4 bases and J by 1 base; unmatched bases: 3. The CDR3 is 14 amino acids. The CDR3 loop is CASSQTSGSYEQYF. The CDR3 coding sequence is TGCGCCAGCAGCCAGACTAGCGGATCCTACGAGCAGTACTTC.

This clone was seen once. Other DNA sequences in the same sample also yield this CDR3. The CDR3 sequence: CASSSFTDTQYF. For the CDR3, the DNA is TGTGCCAGCAGCTCCTTCACAGATACGCAGTATTTT. The chain links TRBV7-9 to TRBJ2-3; D not certain. The CDR3 spans 12 residues. The germline CDR1 and CDR2 sequences are SEHNR and FQNEAQ (reference sequence). Deletions cut 4 bases from V and 2 bases from J, with 4 bases between.

A word on this clone: This sample includes further DNA sequences coding for the same CDR3. This chain connects TRBV9 to TRBJ1-3; TRBD1 might be the D (6 bases). The ends were cut back, 2 bases at V and 0 bases at J, with 12 bases in the middle. Per germline, CDR1 SGDLS and CDR2 YYNGEE. This CDR3 is built from 16 residues. CDR3 DNA: TGTGCCAGCAGCGTGGGGGGGCAATCCTCTGGAAACACCATATATTTT. Protein: CASSVGGQSSGNTIYF. Drawing the rest from reference TRBV9 and TRBJ1-3, the complete variable domain is DSGVTQTPKHLITATGQRVTLRCSPRSGDLSVYWYQQSLDQGLQFLIQYYNGEERAKGNILERFSAQQFPDLHSELNLSSLELGDSALYFCASSVGGQSSGNTIYFGEGSWLTVV.

The chain combines TRBV7-9 with TRBJ2-7; D not certain. Between the trimmed V and J ends, which lost 5 bases and 3 bases, there was a span of 5 bases. Germline V lookup: CDR1 SEHNR, CDR2 FQNEAQ (reference sequence). This CDR3 has 11 amino acids. The chain's CDR3 is CASSRRYEQYF. The CDR3 nucleotides read TGTGCCAGCAGCCGACGCTACGAGCAGTACTTC.

The chain uses TRBV7-8 and TRBJ2-1; the D gene is possibly TRBD2 (6 bases). Looked up from germline, CDR1 is SGHVS and CDR2 is FQNEAQ. V lost 7 bases and J 3 bases, leaving 13 bases between the germline ends. The CDR3 is 14 residues long. Written as DNA, the CDR3 is TGTGCCAGCACCTCCGGGACTGTCTACAATGAGCAGTTCTTC. Encoded protein: CASTSGTVYNEQFF.

J is TRBJ2-7 and V is TRBV10-2, with TRBD1 matching 8 bases. Germline lookup yields CDR1 WSHSY and CDR2 SAAADI. V lost 5 bases and J lost 2; bases outside the gene matches: 8. The CDR3 runs 15 residues. DNA for the CDR3: TGCGCCAGCAGTAAGGACAGGGTGAAGCCCTACGAGCAGTACTTC. It is translated as CASSKDRVKPYEQYF.

The count of this clone is one. V usage is TRBV7-8 and J usage is TRBJ1-5; D is unresolved. The CDR3 runs 14 residues. Trimming shortened V by 1 base and J by 4 bases, and 8 bases separated the two germline ends. CDR1 is SGHVS and CDR2 is FQNEAQ in the germline V gene. The CDR3 DNA follows: TGTGCCAGCAGCTTAGGGCAGATGAATCAGCCCCAGCATTTT. The encoded protein is CASSLGQMNQPQHF.